The 26 T cell receptor beta chains below all came from one sample that was sequenced in a study of blood T cell repertoires in COVID-19. Using immunoSEQ multiplex PCR, the repertoire was profiled, and TCRdb retains in-frame clones only, with some absent. The top ten clones hold about a sixth of a sample with 100,000 to 150,000 clones, 70% to 85% of them seen once. Specimen: peripheral blood. Receptors originate from an elderly woman with acute or convalescent COVID-19.

The chain carries TRBV6-1 and TRBJ1-1; 7 positions match TRBD1. The CDR3 is 15 residues long. V trimming: 3 bases; J trimming: 4 bases; junction bases outside the gene matches: 8. The germline gives CDR1 MNHNS, CDR2 SASEGT. This CDR3 is CASSDPRQGGTEAFF. CDR3 sequence (DNA): TGTGCCAGCAGTGACCCTAGACAGGGTGGCACTGAAGCTTTCTTT.

A single count supports this clone. This chain joins TRBV4-3 and TRBJ1-2; possible D gene TRBD1, 6 bases. Trimming cost V 3 bases and J 6 bases, with 11 bases left between them. The CDR3 length is 13 residues. CDR1 and CDR2 (germline): LGHNA, YSLEER. CDR3: CASSHAGADGYTF. The CDR3 region has the DNA TGCGCCAGCAGCCATGCGGGGGCAGATGGCTACACCTTC.

The rearrangement joins TRBV4-3 to TRBJ2-5; TRBD1 matches at 11 bases. Per germline, CDR1 LGHNA and CDR2 YSLEER. This CDR3 has 16 amino acids. The junction had 5 bases not matched to a gene; V was cut back by 0 bases and J by 5 bases. The CDR3 coding sequence is TGCGCCAGCAGCCAAGATTGGACAGGGGGCAGGGAGACCCAGTACTTC. Residues: CASSQDWTGGRETQYF.

The rearrangement joins TRBV5-1 to TRBJ1-2, with D possibly being TRBD1 (6 bases). In germline, CDR1 is SGHRS, CDR2 YFSETQ. This CDR3 is built from 13 residues. Trimming took 3 bases from V and 4 from J, leaving 10 bases between them. The CDR3 nucleotides are TGCGCCAGCAGCTCGGACAGCAGCTATGGCTACACCTTC. Its protein product is CASSSDSSYGYTF.

The chain links TRBV27 to TRBJ2-1; D possibly corresponds to TRBD2 (5 bases). With 2 bases removed from V and 0 bases from J, the gap between germline ends came to 11 bases. From germline, CDR1 is MNHEY and CDR2 SMNVEV (reference sequence). This CDR3 comprises 16 residues. The CDR3 DNA reads TGTGCCAGCAGTTTACGATTGGGGAGCTCCTACAATGAGCAGTTCTTC. Its protein product is CASSLRLGSSYNEQFF.

V gene TRBV4-3 combines with J gene TRBJ2-3, with 10 bases identical to TRBD1. Germline CDR1 is LGHNA and CDR2 is YSLEER. The CDR3 totals 14 residues. With 8 bases clipped from V and 2 bases from J, the junction kept 4 bases outside the gene matches. CDR3 coding DNA: TGCGCCAGCCGGGACAGGGGATACACAGATACGCAGTATTTT. It specifies CASRDRGYTDTQYF.

The chain employs TRBV18 and TRBJ2-2; possible D gene TRBD1, 6 bases. This CDR3 region has 14 residues. The V gene lost 1 base and the J gene lost 4 bases, with 7 bases spanning the gap. Germline loops: CDR1 KGHSH, CDR2 LQKENI. CDR3 region: CASSPRGGTGELFF. In nucleotides, the CDR3 is TGTGCCAGCTCACCACGAGGGGGCACCGGGGAGCTGTTTTTT.

The rearrangement joins TRBV19 to TRBJ1-3; possible D gene TRBD1, 6 bases. Germline V gene sequence: CDR1 LNHDA, CDR2 SQIVND (reference sequence). The CDR3 contains 14 residues. V lost 6 bases and J lost 0, with 9 bases in between. Written as DNA, the CDR3 is TGTGCCAGTAGCACAGGGTCCTCTGGAAACACCATATATTTT. Its protein product is CASSTGSSGNTIYF.

The genes are TRBV19 and TRBJ1-5; D is undetermined. The V gene lost 6 bases and the J gene lost 2 bases, with 11 bases spanning the gap. Germline lookup yields CDR1 LNHDA and CDR2 SQIVND (reference sequence). The CDR3 runs to 14 residues. DNA for the CDR3: TGTGCCAGTAGAGGAGGCGAGCGCAATCAGCCCCAGCATTTT. This encodes CASRGGERNQPQHF.

This sequence joins TRBV4-3 and TRBJ2-3; D may be TRBD2 (6 bases). The germline V gene has CDR1 LGHNA and CDR2 YSLEER. The CDR3 covers 18 residues. V dropped 0 bases and J dropped 0 bases, with 16 bases sitting between them. The DNA of the CDR3 is TGCGCCAGCAGCCAAGAATCCCCGGGCGGGGCGAGCACAGATACGCAGTATTTT. It specifies CASSQESPGGASTDTQYF.

The chain links TRBV4-3 to TRBJ1-4; D is uncertain. This CDR3 is built from 17 residues. The V gene lost 0 bases and the J gene lost 2 bases, with 13 bases spanning the gap. Germline CDR1 is LGHNA and CDR2 is YSLEER. This chain's CDR3 is CASSQDVWAGTNEKLFF. For the CDR3, the DNA is TGCGCCAGCAGCCAAGACGTTTGGGCAGGTACTAATGAAAAACTGTTTTTT.

This sequence joins TRBV7-8 and TRBJ2-7, with 9 bases aligning to TRBD2. Germline CDR1 reads SGHVS; CDR2 reads FQNEAQ. The length of the CDR3 is 16 residues. Trimming at V came to 0 bases and at J to 9 bases, leaving 12 bases not matched to a gene. The CDR3 spells CASSLAGGRARVLQYF. The CDR3, as DNA: TGTGCCAGCAGCTTAGCGGGCGGGAGGGCCCGGGTTTTGCAGTACTTC.

This clone turned up a few times. V gene TRBV18 combines with J gene TRBJ1-1; D possibly corresponds to TRBD1 (5 bases). This CDR3 spans 14 amino acids. From germline, CDR1 is KGHSH and CDR2 LQKENI. Trimming pared 5 bases from V and 1 base from J, leaving 11 bases between. The CDR3 coding sequence is TGTGCCAGCTCAAGGAGGGGTGAGAACACTGAAGCTTTCTTT. This gives the protein CASSRRGENTEAFF. The variable domain in full, with the rest retrieved from reference TRBV18 and TRBJ1-1, is NAGVMQNPRHLVRRRGQEARLRCSPMKGHSHVYWYRQLPEEGLKFMVYLQKENIIDESGMPKERFSAEFPKEGPSILRIQQVVRGDSAAYFCASSRRGENTEAFFGQGTRLTVV.

V is TRBV11-2 and J is TRBJ2-5, with 10 bases aligning to TRBD2. V dropped 5 bases and J dropped 3; count of bases not matched to a gene: 6. The V gene's germline CDR1 is SGHAT and CDR2 FQNNGV. The CDR3 contains 15 residues. The CDR3 protein is CASSHPLAGEETQYF. CDR3 in DNA: TGTGCCAGCAGCCACCCGCTAGCGGGAGAAGAGACCCAGTACTTC.

This chain uses TRBV10-3 with TRBJ1-2; 9 nucleotides agree with TRBD1. The CDR3 extends over 13 amino acids. Losses at the gene ends were 5 bases for V and 8 bases for J; bases not matched to a gene: 6. Per the germline V gene, CDR1 is ENHRY and CDR2 is SYGVKD. CDR3 in DNA: TGTGCCATCAGTCCACAGGGGGCCGGGGGCTACACCTTC. It yields the protein CAISPQGAGGYTF.

This clone appeared a few times. The chain has TRBV6-1 and TRBJ1-4; D unclear. Germline CDR1 and CDR2: MNHNS and SASEGT. Trimming pared 2 bases from V and 11 bases from J, leaving 9 bases between. The CDR3 runs to 12 residues. The CDR3 sequence is CASSEFTDKLFF. DNA of the CDR3: TGTGCCAGCAGTGAATTCACAGACAAACTGTTTTTT.

This clone turned up a few times. V is TRBV3-1 (or the pseudogene TRBV3-2) and J is TRBJ2-2; the D gene is possibly TRBD2 (5 bases). V lost 0 bases to trimming and J lost 8 bases, with 7 bases between them. The CDR3 loop spans 13 amino acids. Germline values: CDR1 LGHDT, CDR2 YNNKEL (reference sequence). CDR3 bases: TGTGCCAGCAGCCAAGATTGGACTGGGGAGCTGTTTTTT. This sequence encodes CASSQDWTGELFF.

V gene TRBV7-9 combines with J gene TRBJ1-1; possible D gene TRBD1, 5 bases. The length of the CDR3 is 14 residues. Looked up from germline, CDR1 is SEHNR and CDR2 is FQNEAQ (reference sequence). Trimming left V 5 bases short and J 0 bases short, with 10 bases between. The CDR3 protein is CASSLIQVNTEAFF. CDR3 nucleotides: TGTGCCAGCAGCCTCATACAGGTGAACACTGAAGCTTTCTTT.

The table lists this clone with a count of one. This chain joins TRBV2 and TRBJ2-7; tentative D call: TRBD2 (7 bases). This CDR3 spans 18 amino acids. Germline V gene lookup returns CDR1 SNHLY and CDR2 FYNNEI. Trimming removed 7 bases at V and 2 bases at J, with 27 bases between. This chain's CDR3 is CASNSVGGHWSTTYEQYF. Here the CDR3 DNA reads TGTGCCAGCAACTCAGTCGGGGGGCACTGGAGCACTACCTACGAGCAGTACTTC.

The genes are TRBV11-2 and TRBJ1-6; 8 bases map to TRBD1. With 5 bases clipped from V and 6 bases from J, the junction kept 6 bases outside the gene matches. CDR1 SGHAT and CDR2 FQNNGV come from the germline V gene. The CDR3 has 15 residues. The CDR3 region is CASSARQGTNSPLHF. The CDR3, as DNA: TGTGCCAGCAGCGCTCGACAGGGGACTAATTCACCCCTCCACTTT.

The chain employs TRBV18 and TRBJ1-6; no reliable D call. Germline V gene sequence: CDR1 KGHSH, CDR2 LQKENI. Between the trimmed V and J ends, which lost 3 bases and 7 bases, there was a span of 4 bases. This CDR3 is 12 amino acids long. The DNA of the CDR3 is TGTGCCAGCTCACCCAGAAATTCACCCCTCCACTTT. It yields the protein CASSPRNSPLHF.

The CDR3 DNA reads as TGTGCCAGCAGCCAAACAGTAACCTACGAGCAGTACTTC. It encodes CASSQTVTYEQYF. The chain joins TRBV5-6 to TRBJ2-7; D remains ambiguous. The CDR3 is made up of 13 amino acids. V lost 4 bases, J lost 2 bases, and 10 bases lay in between. CDR1 SGHDT and CDR2 YYEEEE come from the germline V gene.

DNA of the CDR3: TGTGCCAGCAGTGACGCAGGCAATTCACCCCTCCACTTT. It specifies CASSDAGNSPLHF. The gene calls are TRBV6-1 and TRBJ1-6, with no clear D. V was clipped by 3 bases and J by 7 bases, with 7 bases between them. CDR1 is MNHNS and CDR2 is SASEGT in the germline V gene. The CDR3 extends over 13 amino acids.

The chain joins TRBV6-5 to TRBJ1-6; D possibly corresponds to TRBD1 (6 bases). The CDR3 spans 15 residues. V was trimmed by 6 bases and J by 6 bases, leaving 15 bases between them. The germline V gene has CDR1 MNHEY and CDR2 SVGAGI. The CDR3 nucleotides are TGTGCCAGCAGCCCCAGGGGTTCGGCTAATTCACCCCTCCACTTT. Protein sequence: CASSPRGSANSPLHF.

This chain links TRBV4-3 with TRBJ1-6; 7 bases fit TRBD1. Losses at the gene ends were 2 bases for V and 3 bases for J; bases not matched to a gene: 7. Germline assignment: CDR1 LGHNA and CDR2 YSLEER. This CDR3 contains 17 residues. The CDR3 bases are TGCGCCAGCAGCCAAAGACAGGGTTGGAGCTATAATTCACCCCTCCACTTT. Translating it yields CASSQRQGWSYNSPLHF.

This clone was counted a single time. The chain is built from TRBV5-1 and TRBJ2-7; D is perhaps TRBD2 (6 bases). CDR1 is SGHRS and CDR2 is YFSETQ in the germline V gene. The CDR3 consists of 16 residues. With 4 bases removed from V and 3 bases from J, the gap between germline ends came to 20 bases. The CDR3 region has the DNA TGCGCCAGCAGCCCCCCCGGCCTGGGAGCGGGCTACGAGCAGTACTTC. This translates into CASSPPGLGAGYEQYF.